This T cell receptor (beta chain) was retrieved from a study of T cell repertoires in cytomegalovirus infection. This clonotype was found a few times. Its specificity is unknown. TCRdb itself ran the reads through MiXCR, one entry per CDR3 protein. The sample lists fewer than 950,000 distinct CDR3 sequences; roughly 33% were seen once. Germline values: CDR1 SGHVS, CDR2 FQNEAQ. The ends were cut back, 5 bases at V and 4 bases at J, with 12 bases in the middle. This CDR3 is 14 amino acids long. The chain employs TRBV7-8 and TRBJ1-5; D ambiguous. Specimen: cultured CD8+ T cells from PBMCs, collected from culture after CMV antigen stimulation. The clonotype originates from a human donor in good health (CMV status not recorded). Some clones in this sample may be carry-over from other donors' samples. CDR3 in amino acids: CASSLRAANQPQHF. In DNA form, the CDR3 reads TGTGCCAGCAGCCTGAGGGCAGCGAATCAGCCCCAGCATTTT.